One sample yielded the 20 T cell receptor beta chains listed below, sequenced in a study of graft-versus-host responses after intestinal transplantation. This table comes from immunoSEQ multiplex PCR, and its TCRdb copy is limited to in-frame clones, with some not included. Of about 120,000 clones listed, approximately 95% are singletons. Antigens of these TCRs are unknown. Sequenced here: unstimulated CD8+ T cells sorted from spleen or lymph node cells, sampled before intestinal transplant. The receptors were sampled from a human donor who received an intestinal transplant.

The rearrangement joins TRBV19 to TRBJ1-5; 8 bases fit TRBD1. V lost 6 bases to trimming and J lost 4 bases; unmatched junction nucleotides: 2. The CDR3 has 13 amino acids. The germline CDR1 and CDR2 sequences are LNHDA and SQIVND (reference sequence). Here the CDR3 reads CASRWTGNQPQHF. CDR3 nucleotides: TGTGCCAGTAGGTGGACAGGGAATCAGCCCCAGCATTTT.

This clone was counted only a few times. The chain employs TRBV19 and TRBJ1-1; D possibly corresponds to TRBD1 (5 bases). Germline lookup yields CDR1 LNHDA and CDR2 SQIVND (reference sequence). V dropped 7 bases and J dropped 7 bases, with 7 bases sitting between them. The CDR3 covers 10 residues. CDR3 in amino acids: CASIQGEAFF. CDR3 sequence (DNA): TGTGCCAGTATCCAGGGTGAAGCTTTCTTT.

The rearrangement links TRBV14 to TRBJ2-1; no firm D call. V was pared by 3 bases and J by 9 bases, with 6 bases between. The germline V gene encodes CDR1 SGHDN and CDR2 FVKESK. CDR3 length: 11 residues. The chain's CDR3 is CASSHFGEQFF. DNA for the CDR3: TGTGCCAGCAGCCACTTCGGTGAGCAGTTCTTC.

The CDR3 region is CASSPGTGEGVRLVEEEQFF. The CDR3 DNA follows: TGTGCCAGCAGTCCAGGGACAGGGGAGGGAGTTCGACTAGTAGAAGAGGAGCAGTTCTTC. This rearrangement joins TRBV28 to TRBJ2-1, with 10 bases fitting TRBD1. CDR1 and CDR2 from the germline V gene are MDHEN and SYDVKM. This CDR3 comprises 20 residues. The V gene end was trimmed by 5 bases and the J gene end by 10 bases; junction bases not matched to a gene: 26.

In DNA, the CDR3 is TGTGCCAGCAGTGAGACAAGGAGCAATCAGCCCCAGCATTTT. It yields the protein CASSETRSNQPQHF. The V call is TRBV25-1, the J call TRBJ1-5; D is unresolved. Germline V lookup: CDR1 MGHDK, CDR2 SYGVNS. V shed 3 bases and J shed 1 base, with 7 bases lying between them. The CDR3 loop spans 14 amino acids.

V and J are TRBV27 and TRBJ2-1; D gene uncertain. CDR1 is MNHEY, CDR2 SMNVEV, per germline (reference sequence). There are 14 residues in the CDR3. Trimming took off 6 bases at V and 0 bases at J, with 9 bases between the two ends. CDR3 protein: CASSLQGSYNEQFF. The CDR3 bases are TGTGCCAGCAGCCTACAAGGCTCCTACAATGAGCAGTTCTTC.

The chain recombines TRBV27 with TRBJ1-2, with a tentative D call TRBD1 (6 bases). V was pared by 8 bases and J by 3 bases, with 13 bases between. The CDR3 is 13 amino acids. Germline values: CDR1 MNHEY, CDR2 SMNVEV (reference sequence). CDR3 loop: CASRPRGDYGYTF. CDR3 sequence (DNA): TGTGCCAGCCGTCCCAGGGGTGACTATGGCTACACCTTC.

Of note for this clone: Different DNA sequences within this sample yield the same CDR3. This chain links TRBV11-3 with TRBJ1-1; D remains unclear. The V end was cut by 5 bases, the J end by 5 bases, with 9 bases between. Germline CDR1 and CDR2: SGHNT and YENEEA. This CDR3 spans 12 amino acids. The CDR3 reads CASSLRGTEAFF. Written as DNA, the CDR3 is TGTGCCAGCAGCCTTCGGGGTACTGAAGCTTTCTTT. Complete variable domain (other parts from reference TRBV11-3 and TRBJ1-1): EAGVVQSPRYKIIEKKQPVAFWCNPISGHNTLYWYLQNLGQGPELLIRYENEEAVDDSQLPKDRFSAERLKGVDSTLKIQPAELGDSAVYLCASSLRGTEAFFGQGTRLTVV.

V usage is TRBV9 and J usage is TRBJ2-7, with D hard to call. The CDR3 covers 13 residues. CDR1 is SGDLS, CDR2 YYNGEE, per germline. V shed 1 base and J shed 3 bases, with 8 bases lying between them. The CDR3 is CASSVSGDYEQYF. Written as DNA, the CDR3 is TGTGCCAGCAGCGTATCAGGAGACTACGAGCAGTACTTC.

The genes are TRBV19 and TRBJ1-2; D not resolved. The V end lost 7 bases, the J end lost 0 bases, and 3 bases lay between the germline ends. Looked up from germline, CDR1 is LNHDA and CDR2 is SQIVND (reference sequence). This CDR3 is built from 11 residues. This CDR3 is CASKTNYGYTF. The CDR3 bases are TGTGCCAGTAAGACTAACTATGGCTACACCTTC. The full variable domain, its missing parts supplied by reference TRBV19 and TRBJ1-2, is DGGITQSPKYLFRKEGQNVTLSCEQNLNHDAMYWYRQDPGQGLRLIYYSQIVNDFQKGDIAEGYSVSREKKESFPLTVTSAQKNPTAFYLCASKTNYGYTFGSGTRLTVV.

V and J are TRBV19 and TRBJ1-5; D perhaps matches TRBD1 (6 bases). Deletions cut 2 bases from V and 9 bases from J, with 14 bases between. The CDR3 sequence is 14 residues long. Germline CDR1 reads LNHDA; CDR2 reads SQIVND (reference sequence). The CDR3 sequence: CASSIKTGLRPQHF. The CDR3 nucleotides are TGTGCCAGTAGTATAAAGACAGGACTCCGGCCCCAGCATTTT.

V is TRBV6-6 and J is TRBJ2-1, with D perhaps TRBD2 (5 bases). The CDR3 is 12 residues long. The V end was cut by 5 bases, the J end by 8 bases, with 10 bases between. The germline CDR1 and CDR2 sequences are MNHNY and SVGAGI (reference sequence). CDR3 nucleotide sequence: TGTGCCAGCAGTGACCCCGGGGATGAGCAGTTCTTC. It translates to CASSDPGDEQFF.

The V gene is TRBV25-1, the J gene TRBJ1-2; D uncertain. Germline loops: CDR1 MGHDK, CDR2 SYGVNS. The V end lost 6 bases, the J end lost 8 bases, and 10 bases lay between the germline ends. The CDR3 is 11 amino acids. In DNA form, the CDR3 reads TGTGCCAGCAGCGGACCGGGAGGCTACACCTTC. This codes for CASSGPGGYTF.

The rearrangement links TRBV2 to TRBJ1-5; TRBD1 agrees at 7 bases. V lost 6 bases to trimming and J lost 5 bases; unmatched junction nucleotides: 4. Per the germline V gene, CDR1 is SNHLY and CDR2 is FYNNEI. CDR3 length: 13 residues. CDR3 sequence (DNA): TGTGCCAGCAGCACAGGGGTGGATCAGCCCCAGCATTTT. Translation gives CASSTGVDQPQHF.

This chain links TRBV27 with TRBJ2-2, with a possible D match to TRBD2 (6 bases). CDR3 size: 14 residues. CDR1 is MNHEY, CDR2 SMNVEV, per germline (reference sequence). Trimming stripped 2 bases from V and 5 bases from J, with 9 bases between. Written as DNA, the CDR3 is TGTGCCAGCAGTTTAGGAGGGGTAACCGGGGAGCTGTTTTTT. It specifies CASSLGGVTGELFF.

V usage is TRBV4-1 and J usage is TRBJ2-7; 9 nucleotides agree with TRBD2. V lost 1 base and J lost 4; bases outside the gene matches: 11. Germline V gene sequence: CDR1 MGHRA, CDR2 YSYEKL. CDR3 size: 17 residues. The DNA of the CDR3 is TGCGCCAGCAGCCAAGTCCATGCGACTAGCGGTTTTTACGAGCAGTACTTC. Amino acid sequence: CASSQVHATSGFYEQYF.

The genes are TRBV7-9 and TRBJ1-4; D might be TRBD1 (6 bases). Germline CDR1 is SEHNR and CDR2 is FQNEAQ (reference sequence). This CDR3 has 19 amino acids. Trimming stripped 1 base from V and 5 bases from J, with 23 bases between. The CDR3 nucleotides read TGTGCCAGCAGCTTAGTCGAGTTTCAGACAGGCCGCCAAAATGAAAAACTGTTTTTT. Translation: CASSLVEFQTGRQNEKLFF.

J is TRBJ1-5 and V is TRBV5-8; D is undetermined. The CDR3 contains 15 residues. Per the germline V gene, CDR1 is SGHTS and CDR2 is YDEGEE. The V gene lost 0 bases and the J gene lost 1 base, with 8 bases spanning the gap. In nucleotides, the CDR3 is TGTGCCAGCAGCTTGGCCCGTTACAGCAATCAGCCCCAGCATTTT. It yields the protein CASSLARYSNQPQHF. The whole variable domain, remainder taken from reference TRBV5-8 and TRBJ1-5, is EAGVTQSPTHLIKTRGQQATLRCSPISGHTSVYWYQQALGLGLQFLLWYDEGEERNRGNFPPRFSGRQFPNYSSELNVNALELEDSALYLCASSLARYSNQPQHFGDGTRLSIL.

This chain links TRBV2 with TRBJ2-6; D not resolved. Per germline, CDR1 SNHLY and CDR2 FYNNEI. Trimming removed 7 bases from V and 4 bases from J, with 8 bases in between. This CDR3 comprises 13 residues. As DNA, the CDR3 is TGTGCCAGCACCTCTCTGGGGGCCAACGTCCTGACTTTC. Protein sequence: CASTSLGANVLTF.

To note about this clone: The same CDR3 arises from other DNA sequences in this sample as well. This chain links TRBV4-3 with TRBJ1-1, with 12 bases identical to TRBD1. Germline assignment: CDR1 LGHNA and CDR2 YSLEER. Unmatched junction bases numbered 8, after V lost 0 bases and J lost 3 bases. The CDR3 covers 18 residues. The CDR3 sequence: CASSQDPGTGGLYTEAFF. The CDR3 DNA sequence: TGCGCCAGCAGCCAAGATCCCGGGACAGGGGGCCTGTACACTGAAGCTTTCTTT.